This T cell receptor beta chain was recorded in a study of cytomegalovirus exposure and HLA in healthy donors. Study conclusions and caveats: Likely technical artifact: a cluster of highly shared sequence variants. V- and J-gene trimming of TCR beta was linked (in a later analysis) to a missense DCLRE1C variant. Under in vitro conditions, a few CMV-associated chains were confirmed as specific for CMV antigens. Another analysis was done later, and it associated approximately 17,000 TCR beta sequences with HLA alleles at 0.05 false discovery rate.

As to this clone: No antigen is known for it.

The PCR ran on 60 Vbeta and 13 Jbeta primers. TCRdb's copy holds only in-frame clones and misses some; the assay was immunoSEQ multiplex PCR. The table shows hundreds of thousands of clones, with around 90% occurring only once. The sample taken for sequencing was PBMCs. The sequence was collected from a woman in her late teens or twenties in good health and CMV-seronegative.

The CDR3 DNA is TGTGCCAGTAGGACCGACAGGGGGGGTCAGCCCCAGCATTTT. It codes for CASRTDRGGQPQHF. The chain links TRBV19 to TRBJ1-5; 9 bases align to TRBD1. The CDR3 sequence is 14 residues long. CDR1 and CDR2 from the germline V gene are LNHDA and SQIVND (reference sequence). J was trimmed by 6 bases and V by 6 bases; bases with no gene match: 6.